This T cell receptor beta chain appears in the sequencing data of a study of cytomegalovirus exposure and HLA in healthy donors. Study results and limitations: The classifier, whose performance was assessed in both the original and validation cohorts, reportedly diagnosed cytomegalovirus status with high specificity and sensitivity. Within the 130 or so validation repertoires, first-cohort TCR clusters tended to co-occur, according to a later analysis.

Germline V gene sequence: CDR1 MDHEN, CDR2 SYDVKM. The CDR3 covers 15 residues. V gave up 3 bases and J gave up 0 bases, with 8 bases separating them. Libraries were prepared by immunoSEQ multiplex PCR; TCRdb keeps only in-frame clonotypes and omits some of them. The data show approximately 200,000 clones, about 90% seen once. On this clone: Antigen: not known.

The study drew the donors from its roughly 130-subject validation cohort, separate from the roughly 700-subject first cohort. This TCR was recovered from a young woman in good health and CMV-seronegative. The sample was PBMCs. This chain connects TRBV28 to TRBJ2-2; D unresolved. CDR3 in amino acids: CASSFWQANTGELFF. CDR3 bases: TGTGCCAGCAGTTTTTGGCAGGCGAACACCGGGGAGCTGTTTTTT.